These 11 T cell receptor beta chains came from one sample sequenced in a study of T cell responses to AZD1222 COVID-19 vaccine. Profiled with immunoSEQ multiplex PCR; TCRdb holds only in-frame clones, not every one. The sample shows roughly 120,000 clones, approximately 90% of them seen only once. Sequencing used peripheral blood, obtained on day 0 of AZD1222 vaccination. The receptors derive from an adult in good health.

The CDR3 sequence: CASSQATRIYGYTF. In nucleotides, the CDR3 is TGTGCCAGCAGCCAAGCAACAAGGATTTATGGCTACACCTTC. This chain links TRBV3-1 (or the pseudogene TRBV3-2) with TRBJ1-2; D remains unclear. There are 14 residues in the CDR3. Trimming shortened V by 1 base and J by 5 bases, and 11 bases separated the two germline ends. Germline assignment: CDR1 LGHDT and CDR2 YNNKEL (reference sequence).

The chain recombines TRBV12-3 or TRBV12-4 with TRBJ2-3, with D perhaps TRBD1 (6 bases). V was pared by 5 bases and J by 2 bases, with 8 bases between. This CDR3 has 13 amino acids. The CDR3 bases are TGTGCCAGCAGTAGGACAGACACAGATACGCAGTATTTT. Its translation is CASSRTDTDTQYF.

The CDR3 sequence is CASSQDSGRGPYGYTF. The DNA of the CDR3 is TGCGCCAGCAGCCAAGACTCCGGCAGGGGGCCCTATGGCTACACCTTC. The chain couples TRBV4-1 to TRBJ1-2, with TRBD1 matching over 8 bases. V shed 0 bases and J 4 bases; nucleotides not matched to a gene: 7. The germline CDR1 and CDR2 sequences are MGHRA and YSYEKL. The CDR3 consists of 16 residues.

The rearrangement links TRBV23-1 to TRBJ2-2, with 9 bases matching TRBD1. TRBV23-1 is sorted into the ORF group, with uncertain function. V was clipped by 2 bases and J by 5 bases; unmatched bases: 3. CDR3 length equals 15 residues. CDR3 in amino acids: CASSQDRGYTGELFF. CDR3 DNA: TGCGCCAGCAGTCAAGACAGGGGGTATACCGGGGAGCTGTTTTTT.

The CDR3 region has the DNA TGTGCCAGCAGCTTAGGGGGGGGTGATGGCTACACCTTC. It yields the protein CASSLGGGDGYTF. J is TRBJ1-2 and V is TRBV11-2; tentative D call: TRBD1 (5 bases). In germline, CDR1 is SGHAT, CDR2 FQNNGV. The CDR3 is made up of 13 amino acids. V was shortened by 1 base and J by 6 bases, with 9 bases between the two germline ends. Filled out from reference TRBV11-2 and TRBJ1-2, the complete variable domain reads EAGVAQSPRYKIIEKRQSVAFWCNPISGHATLYWYQQILGQGPKLLIQFQNNGVVDDSQLPKDRFSAERLKGVDSTLKIQPAKLEDSAVYLCASSLGGGDGYTFGSGTRLTVV.

The rearrangement uses TRBV3-1 (or the pseudogene TRBV3-2) and TRBJ1-5; D might be TRBD1 (5 bases). The CDR3 extends over 16 amino acids. V was clipped by 0 bases and J by 2 bases, with 11 bases between them. Germline lookup yields CDR1 LGHDT and CDR2 YNNKEL (reference sequence). The CDR3 here is CASSQESGGGNQPQHF. DNA for the CDR3: TGTGCCAGCAGCCAAGAGAGCGGGGGTGGCAATCAGCCCCAGCATTTT.

This chain connects TRBV19 to TRBJ2-4; TRBD2 matches at 8 bases. The V gene's germline CDR1 is LNHDA and CDR2 SQIVND (reference sequence). With 8 bases clipped from V and 7 bases from J, the junction kept 10 bases outside the gene matches. The CDR3 is 14 amino acids. The CDR3 loop reads CASRGAGEVNIQYF. The CDR3 DNA sequence: TGTGCCAGTCGTGGAGCGGGAGAGGTGAACATTCAGTACTTC.

V usage is TRBV2 and J usage is TRBJ2-5; 10 bases fit TRBD2. The CDR3 has 16 amino acids. Looked up from germline, CDR1 is SNHLY and CDR2 is FYNNEI. V lost 1 base, J lost 4 bases, and 6 bases stayed unmatched. In nucleotides, the CDR3 is TGTGCCAGCAGTGAAGTCAAACTAGCGGGGAGAGAGACCCAGTACTTC. As protein: CASSEVKLAGRETQYF.

The rearrangement joins TRBV23-1 to TRBJ1-5; D is uncertain. TRBV23-1 is recorded as an ORF, its role being uncertain. V was trimmed by 4 bases and J by 3 bases, leaving 16 bases between them. The CDR3 spans 16 residues. CDR3 residues: CASSLGIQNLNQPQHF. The CDR3 nucleotides are TGCGCCAGCAGTCTCGGAATACAGAACCTCAATCAGCCCCAGCATTTT.

V usage is TRBV19 and J usage is TRBJ1-2, with D unresolved. Trimming stripped 7 bases from V and 4 bases from J, with 19 bases between. CDR1 and CDR2 from the germline V gene are LNHDA and SQIVND (reference sequence). This CDR3 is 15 amino acids long. Here the CDR3 reads CASTDPGELVYGYTF. The CDR3 DNA sequence: TGTGCCAGTACCGACCCCGGGGAATTGGTCTATGGCTACACCTTC.

The chain links TRBV23-1 to TRBJ1-2; 10 bases align to TRBD1. TRBV23-1 is treated as an ORF (open reading frame) with a function not yet certain. Trimming at V came to 9 bases and at J to 2 bases, leaving 6 bases not matched to a gene. This CDR3 comprises 14 residues. CDR3 region: CASGGTGDNYGYTF. The CDR3 nucleotides are TGCGCCAGTGGTGGGACAGGGGACAACTATGGCTACACCTTC.